This T cell receptor beta chain derives from a study of shared clonotypes between healthy human individuals. Study conclusions and caveats: Generation probabilities were higher for clonotypes shared across all four sorted-subset donors than for unshared ones.

In the study's own analysis: Quality scores were absent from the junction-only immunoSEQ sequences, so filtering differed. Measured with immunoSEQ multiplex PCR; TCRdb has only the in-frame clones, and not every one. V, J and clone size are those of that table, while D and trimming were read from the DNA. The data show hundreds of thousands of clones, around 87% seen once. Germline V gene sequence: CDR1 SGHAT, CDR2 FQNNGV. Trimming pared 0 bases from V and 9 bases from J, leaving 12 bases between. CDR3 length equals 14 residues. About this clone itself: Its antigen is undetermined.

Those who donated, Caucasian adults without exception, all lived in Nashville, Tennessee. The receptor's source is a man between 18 and 29 years old in good health. Sequencing was carried out using memory CD8+ T cells sorted from blood. Subset of the sample: CD45RO+ cells pooled with CCR7-negative TemRA cells. The chain carries TRBV11-2 and TRBJ2-1, with no clear D. CDR3 loop: CASSLEPSVSEQFF. The CDR3 DNA follows: TGTGCCAGCAGCTTAGAGCCCTCCGTGAGTGAGCAGTTCTTC.